A single sample gave rise to the 16 T cell receptor beta chains below, sequenced in a study of blood T cell repertoires in COVID-19. The assay was immunoSEQ multiplex PCR, and TCRdb's table has in-frame clones only and misses some. In the table there are 250,000 or so clones, about 90% of which are singletons. Input material: PBMCs or T cells enriched from blood (not recorded which). All receptors derive from a woman between 35 and 50 years old who had been exposed to COVID-19.

V gene TRBV4-3 combines with J gene TRBJ1-1, with D possibly matching TRBD1 (5 bases). Germline values: CDR1 LGHNA, CDR2 YSLEER. The CDR3 contains 13 residues. The V gene lost 5 bases and the J gene lost 1 base, with 8 bases spanning the gap. The CDR3 sequence: CASSYRPNTEAFF. As DNA, the CDR3 is TGCGCCAGCAGCTACAGGCCGAACACTGAAGCTTTCTTT.

The J gene is TRBJ1-1, the V gene TRBV11-3; D uncertain. Trimming removed 4 bases at V and 4 bases at J, with 4 bases between. Per germline, CDR1 SGHNT and CDR2 YENEEA. This CDR3 has 11 residues. The CDR3: CASSSRTEAFF. For the CDR3, the DNA is TGTGCCAGCAGCTCCCGCACTGAAGCTTTCTTT.

The CDR3 DNA is TGTGCCAGCACTATATCTTGGGGACAGGTGAATCAGCCCCAGCATTTT. Amino acid sequence: CASTISWGQVNQPQHF. The chain carries TRBV28 and TRBJ1-5; 8 nucleotides line up with TRBD1. CDR3 length: 16 amino acids. The germline V gene has CDR1 MDHEN and CDR2 SYDVKM. Germline trimming cut 7 bases from V and 4 bases from J; bases unmatched to any gene: 12.

This clone was detected once. The genes are TRBV9 and TRBJ2-1, with D hard to call. The CDR3 has 15 amino acids. Germline-derived CDR1 and CDR2 are SGDLS and YYNGEE. The V end lost 7 bases, the J end lost 6 bases, and 20 bases lay between the germline ends. The CDR3 sequence: CASSSADGFGNEQFF. The CDR3 region has the DNA TGTGCCAGCTCTTCGGCGGATGGGTTTGGCAATGAGCAGTTCTTC.

In nucleotides, the CDR3 is TGTGCCAGCAGCTTAGGTCGGGGCTCCTACGAGCAGTACTTC. Encoded protein: CASSLGRGSYEQYF. The chain joins TRBV7-2 to TRBJ2-7; possible D gene TRBD2, 5 bases. This CDR3 is 14 amino acids long. Trimming stripped 1 base from V and 0 bases from J, with 7 bases between. The V gene's germline CDR1 is SGHTA and CDR2 FQGNSA.

The chain is built from TRBV15 and TRBJ1-5; maybe TRBD1 (5 bases). This CDR3 contains 16 residues. Per the germline V gene, CDR1 is LNHNV and CDR2 is YYDKDF (reference sequence). Trimming took off 4 bases at V and 2 bases at J, with 15 bases between the two ends. CDR3 bases: TGTGCCACCAGCAAGTGGGGGGTCTTGGGCAATCAGCCCCAGCATTTT. It is translated as CATSKWGVLGNQPQHF.

The chain couples TRBV7-4 to TRBJ2-3, with 7 bases identical to TRBD1. CDR1 SGHVT and CDR2 SQSDAQ come from the germline V gene. The trim removed 10 bases at V and 3 bases at J, leaving 4 bases unmatched. The CDR3 length is 12 residues. DNA of the CDR3: TGTGCCAACAAGACAGGGACAGATACGCAGTATTTT. The encoded protein is CANKTGTDTQYF. Using reference TRBV7-4 and TRBJ2-3 for the parts outside the CDR3, the full variable domain is GAGVSQSPRYKVAKRGRDVALRCDSISGHVTLYWYRQTLGQGSEVLTYSQSDAQRDKSGRPSGRFSAERPERSVSTLKIQRTEQGDSAVYLCANKTGTDTQYFGPGTRLTVL.

The chain employs TRBV4-1 and TRBJ2-5; 9 positions agree with TRBD2. Germline-derived CDR1 and CDR2 are MGHRA and YSYEKL. V shed 1 base and J 4 bases; nucleotides not matched to a gene: 4. The CDR3 totals 15 residues. This CDR3 is CASSQGGGGGETQYF. The CDR3 DNA follows: TGCGCCAGCAGCCAAGGCGGGGGGGGCGGAGAGACCCAGTACTTC.

This clone is a singleton in its sample. The chain combines TRBV4-1 with TRBJ2-5; perhaps TRBD2 as D (6 bases). The ends were cut back, 2 bases at V and 1 base at J, with 14 bases in the middle. CDR3 size: 16 residues. Germline CDR1 is MGHRA and CDR2 is YSYEKL. The CDR3 nucleotides are TGCGCCAGCAGCCAATTTACTGGAGGGCCCCAAGAGACCCAGTACTTC. Protein product: CASSQFTGGPQETQYF.

The chain joins TRBV6-5 to TRBJ2-1; tentatively, D is TRBD1 (6 bases). This CDR3 has 15 residues. Looked up from germline, CDR1 is MNHEY and CDR2 is SVGAGI. Trimming cost V 6 bases and J 4 bases, with 16 bases left between them. For the CDR3, the DNA is TGTGCCAGCAGCTCAGACAGGTTAAATTACAATGAGCAGTTCTTC. Translation: CASSSDRLNYNEQFF.

This sequence joins TRBV25-1 and TRBJ2-1; 12 nucleotides agree with TRBD2. The CDR3 covers 17 residues. Unmatched junction bases numbered 5, after V lost 0 bases and J lost 5 bases. Germline-derived CDR1 and CDR2 are MGHDK and SYGVNS. CDR3 amino acids: CASSEYASGGAHNEQFF. CDR3 coding DNA: TGTGCCAGCAGTGAATATGCTAGCGGGGGGGCCCACAATGAGCAGTTCTTC. Together with reference TRBV25-1 and TRBJ2-1, the CDR3 gives the full variable domain: EADIYQTPRYLVIGTGKKITLECSQTMGHDKMYWYQQDPGMELHLIHYSYGVNSTEKGDLSSESTVSRIRTEHFPLTLESARPSHTSQYLCASSEYASGGAHNEQFFGPGTRLTVL.

The chain uses TRBV6-5 and TRBJ1-1, with D possibly matching TRBD1 (5 bases). CDR1 is MNHEY and CDR2 is SVGAGI in the germline V gene. The CDR3 extends over 13 amino acids. V lost 0 bases and J lost 11, with 13 bases in between. The CDR3: CASSYSMAGRAFF. CDR3 DNA: TGTGCCAGCAGTTACTCGATGGCAGGGCGGGCTTTCTTT.

This chain connects TRBV30 to TRBJ1-2, with unresolved D. Trimming left V 0 bases short and J 2 bases short, with 19 bases between. The length of the CDR3 is 17 residues. The V gene's germline CDR1 is GTSNPN and CDR2 SVGIG (reference sequence). The CDR3 is CAWSVQSSEGFNYGYTF. CDR3 nucleotide sequence: TGTGCCTGGAGTGTACAATCTTCGGAGGGCTTCAACTATGGCTACACCTTC.

This chain's CDR3 is CATSDPLGLGHNEQFF. The DNA for the CDR3 is TGTGCCACCAGTGACCCCCTGGGGCTCGGACACAATGAGCAGTTCTTC. The chain uses TRBV24-1 and TRBJ2-1, with D possibly TRBD1 on 5 matching bases. The CDR3 extends over 16 amino acids. Deletions cut 4 bases from V and 5 bases from J, with 17 bases between. Per germline, CDR1 KGHDR and CDR2 SFDVKD.

The chain joins TRBV18 to TRBJ1-1; TRBD1 is a possible D gene (5 bases). Germline assignment: CDR1 KGHSH and CDR2 LQKENI. With 8 bases removed from V and 4 bases from J, the gap between germline ends came to 14 bases. This CDR3 comprises 13 residues. The chain's CDR3 is CASQQAPSTEAFF. CDR3 coding DNA: TGTGCCAGCCAACAGGCCCCGAGCACTGAAGCTTTCTTT.

The chain is built from TRBV6-5 and TRBJ2-3; 7 bases align to TRBD2. V trimming: 2 bases; J trimming: 5 bases; junction bases outside the gene matches: 4. This CDR3 contains 14 residues. Germline-derived CDR1 and CDR2 are MNHEY and SVGAGI. The CDR3 DNA is TGTGCCAGCAGTTACAGGGGCGGGAGAGATACGCAGTATTTT. This codes for CASSYRGGRDTQYF.